Here is one T cell receptor beta chain with its context. Sequencing of TCR beta was performed on blood CD8+ and CD4+ T cells. The multiple sclerosis controls were treatment-naive patients, and their relapsing-remitting disease was stable or active. TEMRA cells were enriched by FACS, while CD8+ and CD4+ T cells were obtained through a negative isolation that was performed magnetically. This sample was included in a study of CD8 T cells in Susac syndrome. The CDR3 is 15 residues long. Germline V gene sequence: CDR1 LGHDT, CDR2 YNNKEL (reference sequence). Unmatched junction bases numbered 8, after V lost 5 bases and J lost 7 bases. Reverse transcription of roughly 0.5 to 1 ug RNA used random hexamers. Multiplex PCR with immunoSEQ amplified the TCR beta CDR3 across 54 Vbeta and 13 Jbeta. MiXCR was run by TCRdb on the immunoSEQ multiplex PCR reads, yielding one entry per CDR3 protein. The sample includes tens of thousands of distinct CDR3 sequences, around 90% seen only once; the top ten take roughly 0.49%.

This chain joins TRBV3-1 and TRBJ1-5, with 10 nucleotides matching TRBD1. Material: CD8+ T cells from PBMCs. This sequence was found in a human donor with multiple sclerosis. In DNA, the CDR3 is TGTGCCAGCAGCTTCGGGACAGGGGTAAGCCAGCCCCAGCATTTT. This codes for CASSFGTGVSQPQHF. Based on the CDR3 plus reference TRBV3-1 and TRBJ1-5, the full variable domain is DTAVSQTPKYLVTQMGNDKSIKCEQNLGHDTMYWYKQDSKKFLKIMFSYNNKELIINETVPNRFSPKSPDKAHLNLHINSLELGDSAVYFCASSFGTGVSQPQHFGDGTRLSIL.